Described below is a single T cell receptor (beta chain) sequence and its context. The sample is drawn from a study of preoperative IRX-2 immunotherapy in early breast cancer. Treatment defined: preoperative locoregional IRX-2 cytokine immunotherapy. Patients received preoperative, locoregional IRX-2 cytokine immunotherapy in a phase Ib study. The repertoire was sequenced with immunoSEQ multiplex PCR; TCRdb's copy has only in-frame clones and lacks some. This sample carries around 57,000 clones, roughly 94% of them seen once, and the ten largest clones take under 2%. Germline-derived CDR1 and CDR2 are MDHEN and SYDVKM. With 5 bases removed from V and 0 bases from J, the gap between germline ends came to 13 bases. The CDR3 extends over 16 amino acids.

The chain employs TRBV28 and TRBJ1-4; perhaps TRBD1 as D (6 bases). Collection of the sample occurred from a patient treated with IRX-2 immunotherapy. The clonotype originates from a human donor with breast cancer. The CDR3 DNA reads TGTGCCAGCAGTACCACAGGGTATCCAACTAATGAAAAACTGTTTTTT. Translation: CASSTTGYPTNEKLFF.